These T cell receptor beta chains were read from a single sample in a study of blood T cell repertoires in COVID-19. TCRdb's table, derived via immunoSEQ multiplex PCR, lists solely in-frame clones and lacks some. The sample lists 350,000 to 450,000 clones; approximately 93% were seen once. What was sequenced was PBMCs or T cells enriched from blood (not recorded which). The origin of the receptors is a woman aged 40 to 50 who had been exposed to COVID-19. CDR3s include the opening cysteine and the closing phenylalanine or tryptophan. Each record gives: J gene, V gene, D gene, clone size, CDR3 protein, CDR3 DNA. A D gene is named only where the DNA matches it firmly. Expanded clones get a size class; other rows say once, few or many, or leave the size out.

TRBJ1-3	TRBV19	TRBD1	few	CASSIHRGSGNTIYF	TGTGCCAGTAGTATTCACAGGGGCTCTGGAAACACCATATATTTT
TRBJ1-1	TRBV7-2	NA	NA	CASSLNSGLKTEAFF	TGTGCCAGCAGCTTAAACTCAGGGTTAAAGACTGAAGCTTTCTTT
TRBJ2-1	TRBV6-2/TRBV6-3	NA	NA	CASSPRLVGRRNEQFF	TGTGCCAGCAGCCCCCGACTAGTCGGACGACGGAATGAGCAGTTCTTC
TRBJ1-1	TRBV7-9	TRBD1	NA	CASSPPDRGNTEAFF	TGTGCCAGCAGCCCCCCGGACAGGGGAAACACTGAAGCTTTCTTT
TRBJ1-1	TRBV18	NA	NA	CASSPRPSGTEAFF	TGTGCCAGCTCACCACGGCCGAGCGGCACTGAAGCTTTCTTT
TRBJ2-5	TRBV11-1	NA	NA	CASSFSSGSYETQYF	TGTGCCAGCAGCTTCTCCTCCGGGAGCTATGAGACCCAGTACTTC
TRBJ1-3	TRBV9	TRBD1	NA	CASSGRGTGGSGNTIYF	TGTGCCAGCAGCGGGAGGGGGACAGGCGGCTCTGGAAACACCATATATTTT
TRBJ1-2	TRBV5-1	NA	NA	CASSLELGFGYTF	TGCGCCAGCAGCTTGGAGCTGGGCTTTGGCTACACCTTC
TRBJ1-2	TRBV28	NA	NA	CASSYPIGGVYGYTF	TGTGCCAGCAGTTACCCCATAGGAGGAGTCTATGGCTACACCTTC
TRBJ2-3	TRBV20-1	NA	NA	CSTEGGSQQYF	TGCAGTACTGAGGGGGGGAGTCAGCAGTATTTT
TRBJ1-1	TRBV7-9	NA	NA	CASSLDLNTEAFF	TGTGCCAGCAGCTTAGATCTAAACACTGAAGCTTTCTTT
TRBJ2-1	TRBV2	NA	NA	CASSEWQSSYNEQFF	TGTGCCAGCAGTGAATGGCAATCCTCCTACAATGAGCAGTTCTTC
TRBJ2-1	TRBV11-2	NA	NA	CASSLQGRGNEQFF	TGTGCCAGCAGCCTACAGGGAAGGGGAAATGAGCAGTTCTTC
TRBJ1-2	TRBV6-2/TRBV6-3	NA	NA	CASSYYIRSSANYGYTF	TGTGCCAGCAGTTACTATATCCGTTCCTCTGCTAACTATGGCTACACCTTC
TRBJ2-2	TRBV30	TRBD2	NA	CAWMVAGDIGELFF	TGTGCCTGGATGGTAGCGGGAGATATCGGGGAGCTGTTTTTT
TRBJ2-7	TRBV27	TRBD1	NA	CANSGGQDSSYEQYF	TGTGCCAACAGTGGAGGACAGGATAGCTCCTACGAGCAGTACTTC
TRBJ2-2	TRBV5-1	NA	NA	CASRLAGELFF	TGCGCCAGCAGACTAGCCGGGGAGCTGTTTTTT
TRBJ1-2	TRBV14	NA	NA	CASSQGSTGPAYYGYTF	TGTGCCAGCAGCCAAGGGAGCACTGGCCCTGCTTACTATGGCTACACCTTC
TRBJ2-5	TRBV2	TRBD2	NA	CASKPGLGVETQYF	TGTGCCAGCAAACCGGGACTAGGGGTCGAGACCCAGTACTTC
TRBJ2-5	TRBV7-2	NA	NA	CASSPPPGRETQYF	TGTGCCAGCAGCCCCCCGCCGGGTCGGGAGACCCAGTACTTC
TRBJ2-3	TRBV6-6	TRBD2	NA	CASTSRVAGNTDTQYF	TGTGCCAGCACTTCCCGGGTAGCGGGAAACACAGATACGCAGTATTTT
TRBJ2-7	TRBV5-1	NA	NA	CASSLVDGSYEQYF	TGCGCCAGCAGCTTGGTTGACGGGTCCTACGAGCAGTACTTC
TRBJ1-3	TRBV7-2	NA	few	CASSLGLISGNTIYF	TGTGCCAGCAGCCTGGGACTGATCTCTGGAAACACCATATATTTT
TRBJ1-3	TRBV6-5	TRBD1	NA	CASSLTGTSGNTIYF	TGTGCCAGCAGTTTGACAGGGACGTCTGGAAACACCATATATTTT
TRBJ1-1	TRBV15	NA	NA	CATSRDFSGTEAFF	TGTGCCACCAGCAGAGATTTCTCGGGCACTGAAGCTTTCTTT
TRBJ2-1	TRBV7-2	NA	NA	CASSPSRIGTYNEQFF	TGTGCCAGCAGCCCATCCAGGATAGGAACCTACAATGAGCAGTTCTTC
TRBJ2-1	TRBV10-3	TRBD1	NA	CATTGQGYNEQFF	TGTGCCACGACCGGACAGGGCTACAATGAGCAGTTCTTC
TRBJ1-1	TRBV10-3	NA	NA	CAIGDRLGLRTEAFF	TGTGCCATCGGCGACAGACTAGGTCTTCGTACTGAAGCTTTCTTT
TRBJ1-2	TRBV11-3	NA	few	CASSLDGPVNYGYTF	TGTGCCAGCAGCTTAGATGGGCCAGTCAACTATGGCTACACCTTC
TRBJ2-3	TRBV7-2	NA	NA	CASSLAGPDTQYF	TGTGCCAGCAGCCTGGCGGGGCCAGATACGCAGTATTTT
TRBJ2-4	TRBV5-4	TRBD1	few	CASSPDRGTNIQYF	TGTGCCAGCAGCCCCGACAGGGGTACGAACATTCAGTACTTC
TRBJ2-2	TRBV19	NA	NA	CASSIARSVNTGELFF	TGTGCCAGTAGTATAGCCCGTAGCGTGAACACCGGGGAGCTGTTTTTT
TRBJ2-3	TRBV7-6	TRBD2	NA	CASSLAGLTTDTQYF	TGTGCCAGCAGCCTAGCGGGACTTACCACAGATACGCAGTATTTT
TRBJ1-1	TRBV6-4	TRBD1	NA	CASRKGTGYTEAFF	TGTGCCAGCAGGAAGGGGACAGGGTATACTGAAGCTTTCTTT
TRBJ2-5	TRBV10-2	TRBD2	NA	CASRTSIMAQYF	TGCGCCAGCAGGACTAGCATCATGGCCCAGTACTTC
TRBJ1-6	TRBV5-4	TRBD1	once	CASSLPQGASGSPLHF	TGTGCCAGCAGCTTACCACAGGGGGCGAGTGGTTCACCCCTCCACTTT
TRBJ2-7	TRBV20-1	NA	NA	CSASPPYGSYEQYF	TGCAGTGCTAGTCCCCCCTACGGGTCCTACGAGCAGTACTTC
TRBJ1-5	TRBV18	TRBD1	NA	CASSLTGGNQPQHF	TGTGCCAGCTCATTAACAGGGGGCAATCAGCCCCAGCATTTT
TRBJ1-5	TRBV7-2	TRBD1	NA	CASRPDRGNQPQHF	TGTGCCAGCAGACCTGACAGGGGGAATCAGCCCCAGCATTTT
TRBJ2-2	TRBV6-6	TRBD1	NA	CASSLTGGSANTGELFF	TGTGCCAGCAGTCTGACAGGGGGCTCGGCGAACACCGGGGAGCTGTTTTTT
TRBJ1-2	TRBV5-1	NA	NA	CASSLGRIGYTF	TGCGCCAGCAGCTTGGGGAGGATTGGCTACACCTTC
TRBJ1-6	TRBV5-1	NA	NA	CASSRASGVSYNSPLHF	TGCGCCAGCAGCCGGGCTTCGGGGGTGTCCTATAATTCACCCCTCCACTTT
TRBJ2-2	TRBV13	TRBD2	NA	CASSSSGRFTGELFF	TGTGCCAGCAGTTCTAGCGGGAGATTCACCGGGGAGCTGTTTTTT
TRBJ2-2	TRBV7-9	NA	NA	CASSPDYTGELFF	TGTGCCAGCAGCCCGGACTACACCGGGGAGCTGTTTTTT
TRBJ1-1	TRBV28	NA	NA	CASSFGGEAFF	TGTGCCAGCAGTTTCGGGGGAGAAGCTTTCTTT
TRBJ1-2	TRBV19	TRBD1	few	CASSTITAGTANYGYTF	TGTGCCAGTAGTACGATCACAGCCGGGACAGCTAACTATGGCTACACCTTC
TRBJ2-1	TRBV4-1	NA	NA	CASSPEGSGNNEQFF	TGCGCCAGCAGCCCAGAAGGTAGCGGCAACAATGAGCAGTTCTTC
TRBJ1-1	TRBV25-1	NA	NA	CASSPKQGLTEAFF	TGTGCCAGCAGCCCCAAACAGGGCTTGACTGAAGCTTTCTTT
TRBJ2-3	TRBV24-1	TRBD2	NA	CATSETSGLAGDTQYF	TGTGCCACCAGCGAGACTAGCGGCCTAGCCGGAGATACGCAGTATTTT
TRBJ1-1	TRBV11-3	TRBD1	NA	CASSFLGQGNTEAFF	TGTGCCAGCAGCTTTCTGGGACAGGGGAACACTGAAGCTTTCTTT
TRBJ2-7	TRBV11-2	NA	NA	CASNVIPGNGEQYF	TGTGCCAGCAACGTTATCCCGGGGAACGGCGAGCAGTACTTC
TRBJ1-5	TRBV19	TRBD1	NA	CASSIDRRGYSNQPQHF	TGTGCCAGTAGTATAGATCGCAGGGGGTATAGCAATCAGCCCCAGCATTTT
TRBJ2-2	TRBV9	TRBD2	once	CASSTGGLAGAGVTGELFF	TGTGCCAGCAGCACCGGCGGACTAGCGGGGGCCGGGGTCACCGGGGAGCTGTTTTTT
TRBJ1-5	TRBV5-1	TRBD1	NA	CASSPGPQGNRGQPQHF	TGCGCCAGCAGCCCGGGTCCACAGGGGAACAGGGGGCAGCCCCAGCATTTT
TRBJ1-5	TRBV19	NA	NA	CASSIDRVNQPQHF	TGTGCCAGTAGTATAGACAGGGTGAATCAGCCCCAGCATTTT
TRBJ1-1	TRBV9	NA	NA	CASSAYNGGEAFF	TGTGCCAGCAGCGCCTACAATGGGGGGGAAGCTTTCTTT
TRBJ2-7	TRBV4-3	NA	NA	CASSQQTESYEQYF	TGCGCCAGCAGCCAACAGACAGAAAGCTACGAGCAGTACTTC
TRBJ1-4	TRBV7-6	TRBD1	NA	CASSLSRGLGEKLFF	TGTGCCAGCAGCTTAAGCAGGGGGTTGGGGGAAAAACTGTTTTTT